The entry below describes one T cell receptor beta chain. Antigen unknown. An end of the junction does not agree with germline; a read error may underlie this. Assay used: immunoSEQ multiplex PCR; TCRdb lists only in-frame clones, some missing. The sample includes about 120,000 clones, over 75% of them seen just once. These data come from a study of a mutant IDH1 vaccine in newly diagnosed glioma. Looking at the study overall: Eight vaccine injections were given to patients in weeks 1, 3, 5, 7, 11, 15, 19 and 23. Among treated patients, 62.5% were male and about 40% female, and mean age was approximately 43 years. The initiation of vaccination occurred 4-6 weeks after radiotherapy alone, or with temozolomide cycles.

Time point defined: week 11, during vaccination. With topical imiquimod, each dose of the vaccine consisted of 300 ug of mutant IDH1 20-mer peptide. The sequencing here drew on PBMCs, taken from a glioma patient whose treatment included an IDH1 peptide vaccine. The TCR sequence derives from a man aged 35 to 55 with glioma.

The CDR3 nucleotides are TGTGCCAGCAGTTTACGCCCCGGATGCTTT. It codes for CASSLRPGCF. This rearrangement joins TRBV27 to TRBJ1-1, with D unresolved. This CDR3 is built from 10 residues. The germline gives CDR1 MNHEY, CDR2 SMNVEV (reference sequence).